Listed below are T cell receptor beta chains from one sample, sequenced in a study of radiotherapy plus CTLA-4 blockade in lung cancer. Sequenced by immunoSEQ multiplex PCR; TCRdb stores in-frame clones only, minus some. The repertoire consists of roughly 100,000 clones, with about 83% occurring once and the leading ten covering over 2%. Here the sequenced sample was peripheral blood, taken from a patient treated with radiotherapy plus ipilimumab. Receptors originate from a human donor with non-small cell lung cancer that progressed on radiotherapy plus ipilimumab. Some clones in this sample may be carry-over from other donors' samples. CDR3s include the opening cysteine and the closing phenylalanine or tryptophan. D genes are given only for firm matches. Only part of the rows carry a size: once, few, many, or a class if the clone is expanded.

>TRBJ1-5|-|16|TRBD1|TRBV5-1
TGCGCCAGCAGCCCCATTCCCGGGACAGGGGATCAGCCCCAGCATTTT
CASSPIPGTGDQPQHF
>TRBJ1-4|-|13|-|TRBV18
TGTGCCAGCTCACGTTCCGGCCCCGAAAAACTGTTTTTT
CASSRSGPEKLFF
>TRBJ2-7|-|12|-|TRBV9
TGTGCCAGCAGCCCTGACAGCTTCGAGCAGTACTTC
CASSPDSFEQYF
>TRBJ2-4|-|16|-|TRBV19
TGTGCCAGTAGTATAGTGGCAGGTCTAGCCAAAAACATTCAGTACTTC
CASSIVAGLAKNIQYF
>TRBJ2-1|-|12|-|TRBV10-3
TGTGCCATCAGTGGCGTATACAATGAGCAGTTCTTC
CAISGVYNEQFF
>TRBJ1-2|-|15|-|TRBV7-6
TGTGCCAGCAGCTTGGGATGGGAGGGGCGGTATGGCTACACCTTC
CASSLGWEGRYGYTF
>TRBJ1-1|-|12|TRBD1|TRBV6-5
TGTGCCAGCAGCCCAGGGGGCACTGAAGCTTTCTTT
CASSPGGTEAFF
>TRBJ2-7|-|14|-|TRBV18
TGTGCCAGCTCACCCTCAGAAGACTCCTACGAGCAGTACTTC
CASSPSEDSYEQYF
>TRBJ2-2|-|17|-|TRBV7-8
TGTGCCAGCAGCTTAGGGGCAGGGAAGGCGAGAGCCGGGGAGCTGTTTTTT
CASSLGAGKARAGELFF
>TRBJ1-4|-|17|-|TRBV28
TGTGCCAGCAGTTTCCTCCTTGGGAAGGCAACTAATGAAAAACTGTTTTTT
CASSFLLGKATNEKLFF
>TRBJ1-3|-|16|-|TRBV9
TGTGCCAGCAGCGTCGGGGGGGCCATCTCTGGAAACACCATATATTTT
CASSVGGAISGNTIYF
>TRBJ1-2|-|13|TRBD1|TRBV5-5
TGTGCCAGCAGCCCTGACAGGGACTATGGCTACACCTTC
CASSPDRDYGYTF
>TRBJ2-3|-|15|-|TRBV9
TGTGCCAGCAGCGTAGGACCCTCTAGCACAGATACGCAGTATTTT
CASSVGPSSTDTQYF
>TRBJ2-3|-|15|TRBD1|TRBV5-6
TGTGCCAGCAGCCCCGGGACAGGGGGCACAGATACGCAGTATTTT
CASSPGTGGTDTQYF
>TRBJ2-5|-|11|-|TRBV13
TGTGCCAGCAGCTTAGTAGAGACCCAGTACTTC
CASSLVETQYF
>TRBJ1-2|-|17|TRBD1|TRBV15
TGTGCCACCAGCAGAGTGATCGGACAGGGGGTTTCCTATGGCTACACCTTC
CATSRVIGQGVSYGYTF
>TRBJ1-6|-|16|-|TRBV9
TGTGCCAGCAGCGTAGGTCAGAGCTCCTATAATTCACCCCTCCACTTT
CASSVGQSSYNSPLHF
>TRBJ1-5|once|17|-|TRBV4-2
TGTGCCAGCAGCCAAAGGGAGGGGTCCGATTTTTATCAGCCCCAGCATTTT
CASSQREGSDFYQPQHF
>TRBJ2-7|once|15|TRBD2|TRBV7-3
TGTGCCAGCAGCTTAATGCGGGGGGGCAGGAACGAGCAGCACTTC
CASSLMRGGRNEQHF
>TRBJ1-1|-|13|-|TRBV5-1
TGCGCCAGCACTCTCAGCTTGGAGGCTGAAGCTTTCTTT
CASTLSLEAEAFF
>TRBJ1-6|-|17|-|TRBV16
TGTGCCAGCAGCCAATTTGCAGGGAGCTCCTATAATTCACCCCTCCACTTT
CASSQFAGSSYNSPLHF
>TRBJ2-2|-|16|TRBD2|TRBV5-1
TGCGCCAGCAGCTTAACTAGCGGGGGGAACACCGGGGAGCTGTTTTTT
CASSLTSGGNTGELFF
>TRBJ1-1|-|12|-|TRBV29-1
TGCAGCGTTCAATACAGAGGCACTGAAGCTTTCTTT
CSVQYRGTEAFF
>TRBJ1-1|-|14|-|TRBV9
TGTGCCAGCAGCGTAGCTACTGGGGGGGGAAGAGCTTTCTTT
CASSVATGGGRAFF
>TRBJ2-7|-|15|-|TRBV6-1
TGTGCCAGCAGGAGCCGTCGGGGTAGCTCCTACGAGCAGTACTTC
CASRSRRGSSYEQYF